These 32 T cell receptor beta chains came from one sample sequenced in a study of shared clonotypes between healthy human individuals. Produced via immunoSEQ multiplex PCR; TCRdb's table is partial and in-frame only. The sample includes a few million clones, approximately 94% of them seen just once. Sequencing was done on a sample of naive CD4+ T cells sorted from blood. Subset defined: CD45RA+ positively selected. These receptors originate from a man between 18 and 29 years old in good health.

The chain is built from TRBV10-3 and TRBJ1-1; no definite D call. The CDR3 length is 11 residues. The V end was cut by 11 bases, the J end by 5 bases, with 12 bases between. Germline lookup yields CDR1 ENHRY and CDR2 SYGVKD. The chain's CDR3 is CALLRGTEAFF. The CDR3 bases are TGTGCCCTCCTTAGAGGTACTGAAGCTTTCTTT.

The chain combines TRBV2 with TRBJ2-7; TRBD1 matches 8 bases. This CDR3 has 13 amino acids. Trimming at V came to 4 bases and at J to 6 bases, leaving 5 bases not matched to a gene. The germline V gene encodes CDR1 SNHLY and CDR2 FYNNEI. The DNA of the CDR3 is TGTGCCAGCAGTGTAGAAACAGGGGGCGAGCAGTACTTC. Translating gives CASSVETGGEQYF.

The gene calls are TRBV6-1 and TRBJ1-4, with D possibly being TRBD1 (6 bases). CDR1 and CDR2 (germline): MNHNS, SASEGT. V shed 11 bases and J shed 4 bases, with 11 bases lying between them. The CDR3 consists of 12 residues. CDR3 amino acids: CAGGRINEKLFF. In DNA form, the CDR3 reads TGTGCCGGGGGGCGTATTAATGAAAAACTGTTTTTT.

This clone was picked up one time. The chain carries TRBV4-1 and TRBJ2-7, with D maybe TRBD1 (7 bases). V shed 3 bases and J shed 3 bases, with 12 bases lying between them. Germline assignment: CDR1 MGHRA and CDR2 YSYEKL. The CDR3 has 14 amino acids. This chain's CDR3 is CASSQAGQLYEQYF. In nucleotides, the CDR3 is TGCGCCAGCAGCCAGGCGGGACAGCTCTACGAGCAGTACTTC.

This chain links TRBV5-4 with TRBJ2-7, with 12 bases identical to TRBD2. Germline loops: CDR1 SGHNT, CDR2 YYREEE (reference sequence). This CDR3 contains 15 residues. The ends lost 4 bases at V and 0 bases at J; junction bases unmatched: 2. CDR3 amino acids: CASSATSGGSYEQYF. The CDR3, as DNA: TGTGCCAGCAGCGCGACTAGCGGGGGCTCCTACGAGCAGTACTTC.

To note about this clone: Given the absence of the conserved phenylalanine or tryptophan at the CDR3 end, a read error is likely. No DNA is shown, since the ends of the CDR3 on it are uncertain; the CDR3 is the one TCRdb lists. This chain connects TRBV28 to TRBJ1-1; TRBD1, the table's D call, lacks a check against the DNA. Per the germline V gene, CDR1 is MDHEN and CDR2 is SYDVKM. The CDR3 extends over 12 residues, inclusive of both ends. The chain's CDR3 is CASSLRGETGLI.

The genes are TRBV2 and TRBJ1-1; TRBD1 matches 12 bases. Trimming took 8 bases from V and 4 from J; bases not matched to a gene: 5. The CDR3 has 14 residues. In germline, CDR1 is SNHLY, CDR2 FYNNEI. The CDR3 bases are TGTGCCAGCGGGACAGGGGGCTTGGGCACTGAAGCTTTCTTT. Its protein is CASGTGGLGTEAFF.

The rearrangement joins TRBV10-2 to TRBJ2-7; 13 bases are shared with TRBD2. V shed 6 bases, J shed 3 bases, and the junction held 2 bases outside the gene matches. The CDR3 sequence is 14 residues long. Germline values: CDR1 WSHSY, CDR2 SAAADI. CDR3 residues: CASRTSGGRYEQYF. The CDR3 DNA follows: TGCGCCAGCAGGACTAGCGGGGGGCGCTACGAGCAGTACTTC.

The chain joins TRBV5-1 to TRBJ1-1; a possible D gene is TRBD1 (6 bases). Germline assignment: CDR1 SGHRS and CDR2 YFSETQ. Trimming pared 5 bases from V and 0 bases from J, leaving 11 bases between. This CDR3 region has 14 residues. The CDR3 DNA is TGCGCCAGCAGAGTCGACAGGATGAACACTGAAGCTTTCTTT. Its protein product is CASRVDRMNTEAFF.

V gene TRBV6-1 combines with J gene TRBJ2-1; D possibly corresponds to TRBD2 (5 bases). The CDR3 runs to 14 residues. Trimming took off 5 bases at V and 6 bases at J, with 14 bases between the two ends. Germline V gene lookup returns CDR1 MNHNS and CDR2 SASEGT. The CDR3 nucleotides read TGTGCCAGCAGTCCGACCGGGATCAGCAATGAGCAGTTCTTC. Its protein is CASSPTGISNEQFF.

This sequence joins TRBV7-9 and TRBJ2-1; D is ambiguous. This CDR3 spans 16 amino acids. Trimming took off 1 base at V and 0 bases at J, with 10 bases between the two ends. In germline, CDR1 is SEHNR, CDR2 FQNEAQ (reference sequence). CDR3 region: CASSLGGRNSYNEQFF. DNA for the CDR3: TGTGCCAGCAGCTTAGGTGGGCGCAACTCCTACAATGAGCAGTTCTTC.

The chain employs TRBV7-9 and TRBJ2-2, with 7 bases fitting TRBD2. V gave up 5 bases and J gave up 0 bases; unmatched junction bases: 6. Germline V gives CDR1 SEHNR, CDR2 FQNEAQ (reference sequence). CDR3 length: 16 amino acids. CDR3 nucleotide sequence: TGTGCCAGCAGCGCCGGTGGGGGGGCGAACACCGGGGAGCTGTTTTTT. The encoded protein is CASSAGGGANTGELFF.

CDR3 region: CASRVGQLANYGYTF. The CDR3 nucleotides are TGCGCCAGCCGGGTTGGGCAGTTAGCTAACTATGGCTACACCTTC. V gene TRBV5-1 combines with J gene TRBJ1-2; D gene ambiguous. The CDR3 runs to 15 residues. The germline gives CDR1 SGHRS, CDR2 YFSETQ. Trimming took 7 bases from V and 0 from J, leaving 16 bases between them. The whole variable domain, filled in from reference TRBV5-1 and TRBJ1-2, reads KAGVTQTPRYLIKTRGQQVTLSCSPISGHRSVSWYQQTPGQGLQFLFEYFSETQRNKGNFPGRFSGRQFSNSRSEMNVSTLELGDSALYLCASRVGQLANYGYTFGSGTRLTVV.

The chain recombines TRBV5-4 with TRBJ1-2; no definite D call. Per germline, CDR1 SGHNT and CDR2 YYREEE (reference sequence). Trimming cost V 2 bases and J 1 base, with 12 bases left between them. The length of the CDR3 is 15 residues. The chain's CDR3 is CASSFGWGVNYGYTF. CDR3 nucleotides: TGTGCCAGCAGCTTCGGGTGGGGAGTTAACTATGGCTACACCTTC.

About this clone: Other DNA sequences in the same sample also yield this CDR3. This chain uses TRBV18 with TRBJ1-4; D gene uncertain. V was pared by 2 bases and J by 8 bases, with 9 bases between. Germline V gene sequence: CDR1 KGHSH, CDR2 LQKENI. The CDR3 extends over 13 amino acids. The CDR3 reads CASSPGVSEKLFF. CDR3 in DNA: TGTGCCAGCTCACCAGGGGTTTCGGAAAAACTGTTTTTT.

The rearrangement links TRBV10-3 to TRBJ1-2, with TRBD1 identical over 9 bases. CDR1 is ENHRY, CDR2 SYGVKD, per germline. CDR3 size: 14 residues. V shed 2 bases, J shed 8 bases, and the junction held 6 bases outside the gene matches. The CDR3 loop reads CAISEDRGYGGYTF. CDR3 coding DNA: TGTGCCATCAGTGAGGACAGGGGGTATGGAGGCTACACCTTC.

The gene calls are TRBV4-1 and TRBJ1-1; D not resolved. The CDR3 runs 14 residues. The V end lost 3 bases, the J end lost 3 bases, and 11 bases lay between the germline ends. The germline V gene has CDR1 MGHRA and CDR2 YSYEKL. CDR3 sequence: CASSQPQEYTEAFF. In DNA, the CDR3 is TGCGCCAGCAGCCAGCCCCAGGAGTACACTGAAGCTTTCTTT.

The CDR3 sequence: CASSLTPGTLEQYF. CDR3 coding DNA: TGTGCCAGTAGTCTAACACCCGGGACACTCGAGCAGTACTTC. The chain combines TRBV19 with TRBJ2-7, with D perhaps TRBD1 (6 bases). Trimming shortened V by 5 bases and J by 6 bases, and 17 bases separated the two germline ends. The CDR3 consists of 14 residues. From germline, CDR1 is LNHDA and CDR2 SQIVND (reference sequence).

V is TRBV30 and J is TRBJ1-2; D is unclear. Trimming pared 1 base from V and 2 bases from J, leaving 14 bases between. The CDR3 is 15 amino acids. Germline CDR1 and CDR2: GTSNPN and SVGIG (reference sequence). CDR3 in amino acids: CAWSAPKGANYGYTF. The CDR3 region has the DNA TGTGCCTGGAGTGCCCCCAAGGGCGCAAACTATGGCTACACCTTC.

V is TRBV2 and J is TRBJ2-5; the D gene could be TRBD1 or TRBD2 (6 bases each). The germline V gene encodes CDR1 SNHLY and CDR2 FYNNEI. The V and J ends lost 8 bases and 4 bases respectively, with 14 bases between them. The CDR3 loop spans 13 amino acids. The CDR3 DNA reads TGTGCCAGCCGGGGGCCCAGGGGAGAGACCCAGTACTTC. Translation: CASRGPRGETQYF. Based on the CDR3 plus reference TRBV2 and TRBJ2-5, the full variable domain is EPEVTQTPSHQVTQMGQEVILRCVPISNHLYFYWYRQILGQKVEFLVSFYNNEISEKSEIFDDQFSVERPDGSNFTLKIRSTKLEDSAMYFCASRGPRGETQYFGPGTRLLVL.

The chain has TRBV7-9 and TRBJ2-3; TRBD1 might be the D (5 bases). V lost 3 bases and J 2 bases, leaving 15 bases between the germline ends. The germline gives CDR1 SEHNR, CDR2 FQNEAQ (reference sequence). This CDR3 is 16 amino acids long. The CDR3 loop reads CASSFDRPSPTDTQYF. As DNA, the CDR3 is TGTGCCAGCAGCTTCGACAGACCATCTCCCACAGATACGCAGTATTTT.

This clone was counted once. This chain's CDR3 is CASSLGGVPNEKLFF. The CDR3 DNA is TGTGCCAGCAGCTTAGGGGGTGTGCCTAATGAAAAACTGTTTTTT. This sequence joins TRBV7-8 and TRBJ1-4, with D unclear. With 1 base removed from V and 3 bases from J, the gap between germline ends came to 9 bases. The CDR3 totals 15 residues. Germline V gene data show CDR1 as SGHVS and CDR2 as FQNEAQ.

Notes on this clone: One end of the junction varies from germline; a read error may be responsible. The V gene is TRBV4-2, the J gene TRBJ2-1; D possibly corresponds to TRBD1 (6 bases). Germline loops: CDR1 LGHNA, CDR2 YNFKEQ. The CDR3 sequence is 15 residues long. The CDR3 protein is CASSKDRSSYNEQFF. CDR3 DNA sequence: TGTGCCAGCAGCAAAGACAGGAGCTCCTACAATGAGCAGTTCTTC.

The chain joins TRBV4-1 to TRBJ2-7, with D perhaps assigned TRBD1 or TRBD2 (5 bases each). Trimming pared 4 bases from V and 2 bases from J, leaving 12 bases between. CDR1 and CDR2 (germline): MGHRA, YSYEKL. This CDR3 region has 14 residues. CDR3 sequence reads: CASSRQQEAYEQYF. CDR3 sequence (DNA): TGCGCCAGCAGCCGGCAACAGGAGGCCTACGAGCAGTACTTC.

This clone occurred once. The chain couples TRBV11-2 to TRBJ1-1; no definite D call. V shed 5 bases and J shed 7 bases, with 8 bases lying between them. CDR3 length: 11 residues. In germline, CDR1 is SGHAT, CDR2 FQNNGV. The CDR3 spells CASSLLVEAFF. The CDR3 DNA sequence: TGTGCCAGCAGCCTACTTGTTGAAGCTTTCTTT.

The DNA for the CDR3 is TGTGCCAGCAGCTTAGGCCGTAAGACACTCAAAGAGACCCAGTACTTC. Protein: CASSLGRKTLKETQYF. The V gene is TRBV13, the J gene TRBJ2-5; D is undetermined. Trimming cost V 0 bases and J 3 bases, with 14 bases left between them. Germline lookup yields CDR1 PRHDT and CDR2 FYEKMQ (reference sequence). The CDR3 spans 16 residues.

The rearrangement joins TRBV5-1 to TRBJ1-1; 10 nucleotides match TRBD1. The V segment lost 4 bases and the J segment 6 bases; nucleotides outside the gene matches: 3. CDR1 and CDR2 (germline): SGHRS, YFSETQ. The CDR3 length is 13 residues. CDR3 in DNA: TGCGCCAGCAGCAATGGACAGGGGGCTGAAGCTTTCTTT. Translated: CASSNGQGAEAFF. Full variable domain (outside the CDR3, taken from reference TRBV5-1 and TRBJ1-1): KAGVTQTPRYLIKTRGQQVTLSCSPISGHRSVSWYQQTPGQGLQFLFEYFSETQRNKGNFPGRFSGRQFSNSRSEMNVSTLELGDSALYLCASSNGQGAEAFFGQGTRLTVV.

The gene calls are TRBV25-1 and TRBJ2-1, with unresolved D. Per germline, CDR1 MGHDK and CDR2 SYGVNS. Trimming took off 2 bases at V and 0 bases at J, with 8 bases between the two ends. The CDR3 is 15 residues long. CDR3 in amino acids: CASSETLGSYNEQFF. The CDR3 nucleotides read TGTGCCAGCAGTGAAACCCTCGGCTCCTACAATGAGCAGTTCTTC.

The chain recombines TRBV6-1 with TRBJ2-5, with TRBD1 identical over 7 bases. Per germline, CDR1 MNHNS and CDR2 SASEGT. The CDR3 consists of 13 residues. The ends lost 7 bases at V and 3 bases at J; junction bases unmatched: 5. CDR3 in amino acids: CASKGQQKETQYF. CDR3 in DNA: TGTGCCAGCAAGGGACAGCAAAAAGAGACCCAGTACTTC.

This chain links TRBV29-1 with TRBJ1-2; tentative D call: TRBD1 (5 bases). Germline V lookup: CDR1 SQVTM, CDR2 ANQGSEA. The V gene lost 3 bases and the J gene lost 6 bases, with 11 bases spanning the gap. The CDR3 loop spans 12 amino acids. The CDR3 is CSVEDTRDGYTF. The DNA of the CDR3 is TGCAGCGTTGAGGACACTCGCGATGGCTACACCTTC.

The rearrangement joins TRBV6-1 to TRBJ1-4; D ambiguous. The length of the CDR3 is 14 residues. V was cut by 0 bases and J by 3 bases, with 5 bases left in between. Germline loops: CDR1 MNHNS, CDR2 SASEGT. The CDR3, as DNA: TGTGCCAGCAGTGAAGCTGGTTCTAATGAAAAACTGTTTTTT. Its translation: CASSEAGSNEKLFF.

This clone was seen just once. V and J are TRBV5-4 and TRBJ2-7; no clear D. This CDR3 is 14 amino acids long. Looked up from germline, CDR1 is SGHNT and CDR2 is YYREEE (reference sequence). V was trimmed by 0 bases and J by 2 bases, leaving 9 bases between them. As DNA, the CDR3 is TGTGCCAGCAGCTTGGGTTTCGAAGCCTACGAGCAGTACTTC. The encoded protein is CASSLGFEAYEQYF.